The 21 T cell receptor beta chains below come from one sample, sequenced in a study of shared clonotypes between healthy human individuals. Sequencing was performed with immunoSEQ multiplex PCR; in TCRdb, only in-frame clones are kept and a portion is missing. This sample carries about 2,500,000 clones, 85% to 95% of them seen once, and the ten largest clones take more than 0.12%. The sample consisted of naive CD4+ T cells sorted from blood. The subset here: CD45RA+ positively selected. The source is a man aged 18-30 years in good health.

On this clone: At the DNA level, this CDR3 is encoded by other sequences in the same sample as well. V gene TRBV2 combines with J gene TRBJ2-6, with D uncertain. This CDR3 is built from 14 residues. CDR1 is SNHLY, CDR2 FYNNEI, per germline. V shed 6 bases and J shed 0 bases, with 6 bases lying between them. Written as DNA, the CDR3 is TGTGCCAGCAGGCAAAGCTCTGGGGCCAACGTCCTGACTTTC. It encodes CASRQSSGANVLTF.

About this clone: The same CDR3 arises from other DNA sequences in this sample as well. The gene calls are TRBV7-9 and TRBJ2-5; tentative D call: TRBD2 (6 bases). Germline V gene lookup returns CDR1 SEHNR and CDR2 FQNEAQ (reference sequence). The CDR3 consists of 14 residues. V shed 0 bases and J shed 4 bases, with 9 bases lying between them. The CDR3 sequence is CASSLAGGGETQYF. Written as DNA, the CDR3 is TGTGCCAGCAGCTTAGCCGGGGGAGGAGAGACCCAGTACTTC.

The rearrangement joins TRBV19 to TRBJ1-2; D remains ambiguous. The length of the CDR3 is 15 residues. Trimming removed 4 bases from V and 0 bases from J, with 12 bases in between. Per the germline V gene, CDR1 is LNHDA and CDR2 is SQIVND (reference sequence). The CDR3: CASSTAEGANYGYTF. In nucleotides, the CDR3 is TGTGCCAGTAGTACGGCAGAGGGAGCTAACTATGGCTACACCTTC.

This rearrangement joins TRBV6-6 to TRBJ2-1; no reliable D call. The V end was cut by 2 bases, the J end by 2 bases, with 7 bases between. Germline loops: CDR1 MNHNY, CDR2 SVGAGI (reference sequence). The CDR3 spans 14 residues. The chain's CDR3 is CASSYSSTYNEQFF. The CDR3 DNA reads TGTGCCAGCAGTTACAGTTCAACCTACAATGAGCAGTTCTTC.

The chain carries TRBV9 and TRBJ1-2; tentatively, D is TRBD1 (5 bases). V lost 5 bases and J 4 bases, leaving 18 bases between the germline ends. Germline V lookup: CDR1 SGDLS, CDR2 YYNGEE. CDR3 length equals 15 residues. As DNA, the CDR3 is TGTGCCAGCAGACCAGCCTGGGGGGGGACCTATGGCTACACCTTC. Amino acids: CASRPAWGGTYGYTF.

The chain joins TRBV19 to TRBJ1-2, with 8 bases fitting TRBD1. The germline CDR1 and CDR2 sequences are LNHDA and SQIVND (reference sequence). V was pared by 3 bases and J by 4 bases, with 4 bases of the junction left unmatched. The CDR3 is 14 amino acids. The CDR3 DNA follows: TGTGCCAGTAGTATCGGCGACAGGGGCTATGGCTACACCTTC. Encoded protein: CASSIGDRGYGYTF.

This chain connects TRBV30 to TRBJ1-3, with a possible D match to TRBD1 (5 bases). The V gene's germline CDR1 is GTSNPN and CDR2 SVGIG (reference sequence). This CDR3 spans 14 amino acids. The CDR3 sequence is CGGGTGSTGNTIYF. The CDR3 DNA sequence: TGTGGCGGTGGGACGGGGTCTACTGGAAACACCATATATTTT.

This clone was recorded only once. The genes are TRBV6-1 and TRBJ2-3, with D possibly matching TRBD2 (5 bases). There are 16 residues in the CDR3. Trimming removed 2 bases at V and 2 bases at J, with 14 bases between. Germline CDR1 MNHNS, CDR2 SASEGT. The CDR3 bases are TGTGCCAGCAGTGAACTAGCCCAGTTTCCCACAGATACGCAGTATTTT. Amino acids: CASSELAQFPTDTQYF.

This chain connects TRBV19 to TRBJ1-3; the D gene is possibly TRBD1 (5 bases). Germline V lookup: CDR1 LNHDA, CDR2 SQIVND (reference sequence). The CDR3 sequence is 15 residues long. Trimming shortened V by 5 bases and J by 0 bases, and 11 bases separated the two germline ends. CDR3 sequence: CASSPPQDSGNTIYF. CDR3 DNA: TGTGCCAGTAGTCCCCCACAGGACTCTGGAAACACCATATATTTT.

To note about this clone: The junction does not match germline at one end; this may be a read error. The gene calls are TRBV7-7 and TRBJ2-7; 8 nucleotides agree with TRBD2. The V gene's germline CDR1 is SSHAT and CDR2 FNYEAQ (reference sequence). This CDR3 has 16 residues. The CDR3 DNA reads TGTGCTAGCAGCCCATCAGTGGGACTAGGGGGGGTCGAGCAGTACTTC. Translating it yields CASSPSVGLGGVEQYF.

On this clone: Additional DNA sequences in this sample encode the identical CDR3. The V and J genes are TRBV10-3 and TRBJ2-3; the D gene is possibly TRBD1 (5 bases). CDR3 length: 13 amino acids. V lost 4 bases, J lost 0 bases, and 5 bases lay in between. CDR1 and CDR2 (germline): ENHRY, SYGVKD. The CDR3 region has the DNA TGTGCCATCAGTGGACAGAGCACAGATACGCAGTATTTT. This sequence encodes CAISGQSTDTQYF.

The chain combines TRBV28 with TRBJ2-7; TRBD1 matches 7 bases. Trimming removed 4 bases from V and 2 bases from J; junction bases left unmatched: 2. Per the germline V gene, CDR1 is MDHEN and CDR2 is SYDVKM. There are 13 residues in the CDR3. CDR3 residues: CASSWTGPYEQYF. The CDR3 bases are TGTGCCAGCAGTTGGACAGGTCCCTACGAGCAGTACTTC.

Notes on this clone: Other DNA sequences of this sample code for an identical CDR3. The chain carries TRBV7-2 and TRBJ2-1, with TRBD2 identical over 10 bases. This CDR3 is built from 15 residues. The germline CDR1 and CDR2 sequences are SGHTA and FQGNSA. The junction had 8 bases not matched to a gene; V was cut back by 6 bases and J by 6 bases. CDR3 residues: CASSLSSGSFNEQFF. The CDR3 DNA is TGTGCCAGCAGTCTTTCTAGCGGGAGCTTCAATGAGCAGTTCTTC. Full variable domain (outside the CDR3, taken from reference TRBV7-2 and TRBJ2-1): GAGVSQSPSNKVTEKGKDVELRCDPISGHTALYWYRQSLGQGLEFLIYFQGNSAPDKSGLPSDRFSAERTGGSVSTLTIQRTQQEDSAVYLCASSLSSGSFNEQFFGPGTRLTVL.

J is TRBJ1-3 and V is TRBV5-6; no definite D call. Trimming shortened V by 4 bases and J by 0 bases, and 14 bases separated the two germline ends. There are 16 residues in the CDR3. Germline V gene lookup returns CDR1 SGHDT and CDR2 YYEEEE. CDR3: CASSPDVMSSGNTIYF. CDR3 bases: TGTGCCAGCAGCCCGGACGTTATGAGCTCTGGAAACACCATATATTTT.

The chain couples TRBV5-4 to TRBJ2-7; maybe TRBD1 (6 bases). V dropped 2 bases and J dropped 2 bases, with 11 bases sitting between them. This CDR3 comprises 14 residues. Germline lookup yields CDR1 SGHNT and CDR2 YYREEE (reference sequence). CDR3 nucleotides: TGTGCCAGCAGCTTAAGAACAGGGACCTACGAGCAGTACTTC. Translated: CASSLRTGTYEQYF.

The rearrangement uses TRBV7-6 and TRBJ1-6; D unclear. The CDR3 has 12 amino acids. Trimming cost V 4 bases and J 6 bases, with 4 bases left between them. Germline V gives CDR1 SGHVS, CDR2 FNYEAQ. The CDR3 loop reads CASSSLNSPLHF. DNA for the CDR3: TGTGCCAGCAGCTCCCTTAATTCACCCCTCCACTTT. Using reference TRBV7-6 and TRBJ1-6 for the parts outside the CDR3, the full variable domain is GAGVSQSPRYKVTKRGQDVALRCDPISGHVSLYWYRQALGQGPEFLTYFNYEAQQDKSGLPNDRFSAERPEGSISTLTIQRTEQRDSAMYRCASSSLNSPLHFGNGTRLTVT.

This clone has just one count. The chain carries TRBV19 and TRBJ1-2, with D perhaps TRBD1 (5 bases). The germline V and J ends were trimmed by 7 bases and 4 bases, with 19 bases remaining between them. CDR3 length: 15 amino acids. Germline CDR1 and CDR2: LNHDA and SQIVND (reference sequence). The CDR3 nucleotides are TGTGCCAGTACTCAGCCGGGGCCGCCTCGCTATGGCTACACCTTC. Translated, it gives CASTQPGPPRYGYTF.

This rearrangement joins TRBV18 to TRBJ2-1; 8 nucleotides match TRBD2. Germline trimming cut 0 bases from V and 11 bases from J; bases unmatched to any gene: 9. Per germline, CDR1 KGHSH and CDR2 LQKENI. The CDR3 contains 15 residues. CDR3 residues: CASSPPGLDNTQQFF. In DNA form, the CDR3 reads TGTGCCAGCTCACCACCGGGACTAGACAACACCCAGCAGTTCTTC.

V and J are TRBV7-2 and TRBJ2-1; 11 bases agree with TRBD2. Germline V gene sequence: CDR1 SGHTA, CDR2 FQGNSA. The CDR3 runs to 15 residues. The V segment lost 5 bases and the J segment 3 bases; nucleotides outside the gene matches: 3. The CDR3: CASSGGLADYNEQFF. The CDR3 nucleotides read TGTGCCAGCAGCGGGGGACTAGCGGACTACAATGAGCAGTTCTTC. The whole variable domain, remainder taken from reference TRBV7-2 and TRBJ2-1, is GAGVSQSPSNKVTEKGKDVELRCDPISGHTALYWYRQSLGQGLEFLIYFQGNSAPDKSGLPSDRFSAERTGGSVSTLTIQRTQQEDSAVYLCASSGGLADYNEQFFGPGTRLTVL.

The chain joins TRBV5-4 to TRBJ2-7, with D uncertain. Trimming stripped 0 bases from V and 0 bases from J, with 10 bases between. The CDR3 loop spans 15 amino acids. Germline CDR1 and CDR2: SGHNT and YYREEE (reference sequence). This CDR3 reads CASSLDSQSSYEQYF. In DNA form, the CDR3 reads TGTGCCAGCAGCTTGGACAGCCAGAGCTCCTACGAGCAGTACTTC.

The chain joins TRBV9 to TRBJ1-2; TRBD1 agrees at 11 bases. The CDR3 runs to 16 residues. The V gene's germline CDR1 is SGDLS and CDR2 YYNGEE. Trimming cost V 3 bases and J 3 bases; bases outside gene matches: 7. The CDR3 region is CASSGPGTGGDYGYTF. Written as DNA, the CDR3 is TGTGCCAGCAGCGGGCCCGGGACAGGGGGGGACTATGGCTACACCTTC.